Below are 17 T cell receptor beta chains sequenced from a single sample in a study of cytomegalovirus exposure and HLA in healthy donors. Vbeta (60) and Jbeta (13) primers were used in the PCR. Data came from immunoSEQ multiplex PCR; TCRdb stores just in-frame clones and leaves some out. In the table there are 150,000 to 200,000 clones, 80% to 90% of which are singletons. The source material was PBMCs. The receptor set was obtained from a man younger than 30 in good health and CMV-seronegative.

DNA for the CDR3: TGTGCCAGCAGCTCCCTACGGGGGAGGGCGGTCACTGAAGCTTTCTTT. Translating it yields CASSSLRGRAVTEAFF. V usage is TRBV11-2 and J usage is TRBJ1-1, with D possibly TRBD1 on 5 matching bases. Looked up from germline, CDR1 is SGHAT and CDR2 is FQNNGV. The CDR3 is made up of 16 amino acids. Trimming removed 4 bases at V and 4 bases at J, with 19 bases between.

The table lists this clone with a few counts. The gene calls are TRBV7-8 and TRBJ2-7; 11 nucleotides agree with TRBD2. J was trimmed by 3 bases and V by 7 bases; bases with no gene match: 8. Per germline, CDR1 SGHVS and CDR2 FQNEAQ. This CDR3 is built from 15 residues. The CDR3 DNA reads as TGTGCCAGCACCCCGACTAGCGGGACCCTCTACGAGCAGTACTTC. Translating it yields CASTPTSGTLYEQYF. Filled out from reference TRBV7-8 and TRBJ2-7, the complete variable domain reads GAGVSQSPRYKVAKRGQDVALRCDPISGHVSLFWYQQALGQGPEFLTYFQNEAQLDKSGLPSDRFFAERPEGSVSTLKIQRTQQEDSAVYLCASTPTSGTLYEQYFGPGTRLTVT.

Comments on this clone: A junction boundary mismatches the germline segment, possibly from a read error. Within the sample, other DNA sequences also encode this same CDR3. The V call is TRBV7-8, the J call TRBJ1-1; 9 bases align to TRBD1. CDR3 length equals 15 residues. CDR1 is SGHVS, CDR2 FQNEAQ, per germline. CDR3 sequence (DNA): TGCGCCAGCAGCTTAGTGGGGACAGGGTTCACTGAAGCTTTCTTT. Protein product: CASSLVGTGFTEAFF.

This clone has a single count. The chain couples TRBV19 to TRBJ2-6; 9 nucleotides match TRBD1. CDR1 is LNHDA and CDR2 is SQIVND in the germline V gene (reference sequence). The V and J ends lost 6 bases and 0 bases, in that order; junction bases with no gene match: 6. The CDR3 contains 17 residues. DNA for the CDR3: TGTGCCAGTAGCCGGGACAGGGCGGTCTCTGGGGCCAACGTCCTGACTTTC. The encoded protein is CASSRDRAVSGANVLTF.

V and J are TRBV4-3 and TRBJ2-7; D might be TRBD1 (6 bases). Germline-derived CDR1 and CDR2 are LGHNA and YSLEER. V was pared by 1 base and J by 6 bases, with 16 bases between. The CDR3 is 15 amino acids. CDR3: CASSQGGPGAVEQYF. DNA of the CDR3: TGCGCCAGCAGCCAAGGAGGTCCAGGGGCGGTCGAGCAGTACTTC.

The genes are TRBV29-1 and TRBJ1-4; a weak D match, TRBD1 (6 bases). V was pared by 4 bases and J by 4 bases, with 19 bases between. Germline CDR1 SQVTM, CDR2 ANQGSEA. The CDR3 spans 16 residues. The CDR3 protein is CSVGPPPGANNEKLFF. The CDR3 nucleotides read TGCAGCGTTGGCCCTCCCCCAGGGGCTAATAATGAAAAACTGTTTTTT.

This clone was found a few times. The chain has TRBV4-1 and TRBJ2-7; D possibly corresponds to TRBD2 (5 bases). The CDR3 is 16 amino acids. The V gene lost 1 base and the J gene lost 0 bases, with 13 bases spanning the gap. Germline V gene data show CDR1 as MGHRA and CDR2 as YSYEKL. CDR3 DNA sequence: TGCGCCAGCAGCCAAGGGAGGACGGCGAGCTCCTACGAGCAGTACTTC. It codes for CASSQGRTASSYEQYF.

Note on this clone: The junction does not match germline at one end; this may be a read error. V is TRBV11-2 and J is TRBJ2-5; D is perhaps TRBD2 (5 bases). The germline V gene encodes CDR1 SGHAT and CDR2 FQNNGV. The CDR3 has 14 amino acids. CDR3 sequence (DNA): TGTGCCAGCAGCTTACGGGGTCCTCAAGGGACCCAGTACTTC. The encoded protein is CASSLRGPQGTQYF.

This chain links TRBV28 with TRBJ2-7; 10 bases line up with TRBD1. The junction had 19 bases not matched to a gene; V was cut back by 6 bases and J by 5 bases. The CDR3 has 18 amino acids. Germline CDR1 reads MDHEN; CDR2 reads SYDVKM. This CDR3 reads CASRSGQGVGPFVDEQYF. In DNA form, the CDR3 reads TGTGCCAGCAGGTCAGGACAGGGGGTTGGTCCGTTCGTCGACGAGCAGTACTTC.

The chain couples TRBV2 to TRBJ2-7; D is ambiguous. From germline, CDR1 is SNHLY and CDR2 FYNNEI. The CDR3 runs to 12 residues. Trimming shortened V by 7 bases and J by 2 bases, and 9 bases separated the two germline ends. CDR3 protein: CASTELPYEQYF. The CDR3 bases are TGTGCCAGCACCGAGCTCCCCTACGAGCAGTACTTC.

CDR3 bases: TGTGCCAGCAGTTACTCAGGGGAGAACACTGAAGCTTTCTTT. Protein: CASSYSGENTEAFF. The chain links TRBV6-5 to TRBJ1-1; possible D gene TRBD1, 5 bases. Trimming stripped 0 bases from V and 1 base from J, with 6 bases between. The length of the CDR3 is 14 residues. CDR1 is MNHEY and CDR2 is SVGAGI in the germline V gene.

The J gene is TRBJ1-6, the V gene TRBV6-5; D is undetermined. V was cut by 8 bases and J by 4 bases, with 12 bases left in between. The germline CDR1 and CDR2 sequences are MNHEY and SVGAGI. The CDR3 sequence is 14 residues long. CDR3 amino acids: CASRSREYNSPLHF. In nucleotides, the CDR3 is TGTGCCAGCCGGTCCCGGGAGTATAATTCACCCCTCCACTTT.

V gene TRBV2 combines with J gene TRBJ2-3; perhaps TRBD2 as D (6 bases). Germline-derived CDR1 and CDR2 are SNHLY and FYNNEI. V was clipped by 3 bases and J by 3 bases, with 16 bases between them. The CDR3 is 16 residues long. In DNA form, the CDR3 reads TGTGCCAGCAGTGACCCCTGGCGGGATCGGACAGATACGCAGTATTTT. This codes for CASSDPWRDRTDTQYF.

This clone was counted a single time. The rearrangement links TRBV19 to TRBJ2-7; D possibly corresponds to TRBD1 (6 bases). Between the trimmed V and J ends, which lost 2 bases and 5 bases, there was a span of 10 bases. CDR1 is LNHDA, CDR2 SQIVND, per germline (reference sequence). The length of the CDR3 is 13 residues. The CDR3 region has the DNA TGTGCCAGTAGTATAACAGGGATTGACGAGCAGTACTTC. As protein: CASSITGIDEQYF. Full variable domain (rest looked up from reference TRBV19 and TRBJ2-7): DGGITQSPKYLFRKEGQNVTLSCEQNLNHDAMYWYRQDPGQGLRLIYYSQIVNDFQKGDIAEGYSVSREKKESFPLTVTSAQKNPTAFYLCASSITGIDEQYFGPGTRLTVT.

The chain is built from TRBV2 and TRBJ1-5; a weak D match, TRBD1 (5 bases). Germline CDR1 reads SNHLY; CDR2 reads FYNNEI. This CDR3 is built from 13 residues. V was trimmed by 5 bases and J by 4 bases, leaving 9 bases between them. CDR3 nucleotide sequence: TGTGCCAGCAGTTCGACAGCGAATCAGCCCCAGCATTTT. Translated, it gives CASSSTANQPQHF.

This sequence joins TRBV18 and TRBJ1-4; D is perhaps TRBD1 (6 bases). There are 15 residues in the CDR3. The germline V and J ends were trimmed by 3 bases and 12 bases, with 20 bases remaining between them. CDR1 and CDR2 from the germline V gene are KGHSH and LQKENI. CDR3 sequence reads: CASSPAGEELEQLFF. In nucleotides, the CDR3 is TGTGCCAGCTCACCGGCAGGGGAAGAACTCGAACAACTGTTTTTT.

CDR3 sequence reads: CASSPRGQETQYF. CDR3 nucleotides: TGTGCCAGCAGTCCCCGGGGGCAAGAGACCCAGTACTTC. This chain joins TRBV6-5 and TRBJ2-5; D perhaps matches TRBD2 (6 bases). The V end lost 5 bases, the J end lost 2 bases, and 9 bases lay between the germline ends. The germline gives CDR1 MNHEY, CDR2 SVGAGI. CDR3 length equals 13 residues.